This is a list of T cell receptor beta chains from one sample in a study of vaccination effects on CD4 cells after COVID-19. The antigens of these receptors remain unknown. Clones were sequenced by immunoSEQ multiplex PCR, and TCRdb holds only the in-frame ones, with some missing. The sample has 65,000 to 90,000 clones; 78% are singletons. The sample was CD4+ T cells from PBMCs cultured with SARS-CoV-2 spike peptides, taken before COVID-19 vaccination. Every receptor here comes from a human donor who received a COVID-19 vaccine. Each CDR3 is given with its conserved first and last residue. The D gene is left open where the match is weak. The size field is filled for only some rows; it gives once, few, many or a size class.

DNA: TGTGCCAGCAGTGTTGAGGTTCCCGAGAGCAATCAGCCCCAGCATTTT
CDR3: CASSVEVPESNQPQHF
J: TRBJ1-5
V: TRBV6-1
size: NA
D: NA

DNA: TGCGCCAGCAGCTTGGACTCCAACCAAGAGACCCAGTACTTC
CDR3: CASSLDSNQETQYF
J: TRBJ2-5
V: TRBV5-1
size: NA
D: NA

DNA: TGTGCCACCAGTGATAACGGGAATAGCCCGAACACCGGGGAGCTGTTTTTT
CDR3: CATSDNGNSPNTGELFF
J: TRBJ2-2
V: TRBV24-1
size: NA
D: NA

DNA: TGCGCCAGCAGCCCTACTGACAGCTCCTACAATGAGCAGTTCTTC
CDR3: CASSPTDSSYNEQFF
J: TRBJ2-1
V: TRBV5-1
size: once
D: NA

DNA: TGTGCCACCAGTGCCCGAATGACAGGGGGCAGTACGCAGTATTTT
CDR3: CATSARMTGGSTQYF
J: TRBJ2-3
V: TRBV24-1
size: NA
D: TRBD1

DNA: TGTGCCAGCAGTTACTCTGGGGGTAATCAGCCCCAGCATTTT
CDR3: CASSYSGGNQPQHF
J: TRBJ1-5
V: TRBV6-5
size: NA
D: NA

DNA: TGTGCCAGCAGTGAGGTCCAGAACACTGAAGCTTTCTTT
CDR3: CASSEVQNTEAFF
J: TRBJ1-1
V: TRBV6-4
size: NA
D: NA

DNA: TGTGCCAGCAGCCCCGGGACAGCGGGACAAGAGACCCAGTACTTC
CDR3: CASSPGTAGQETQYF
J: TRBJ2-5
V: TRBV7-2
size: NA
D: NA

DNA: TGTGCCACCAGCAGCTTAGGGAGGGCTGAAGCTTTCTTT
CDR3: CATSSLGRAEAFF
J: TRBJ1-1
V: TRBV15
size: NA
D: NA

DNA: TGTGCCAGTGATTCGACAGGGGTGAATGAAAAACTGTTTTTT
CDR3: CASDSTGVNEKLFF
J: TRBJ1-4
V: TRBV2
size: NA
D: TRBD1

DNA: TGTGCCAGCAGGGTCGAGGGGGTTGGGACCCAGTACTTC
CDR3: CASRVEGVGTQYF
J: TRBJ2-5
V: TRBV12-3/TRBV12-4
size: NA
D: NA

DNA: TGCGCCAGCAGCTTGGCCGGAACTAGCCAGACCGGGGAGCTGTTTTTT
CDR3: CASSLAGTSQTGELFF
J: TRBJ2-2
V: TRBV5-1
size: NA
D: NA

DNA: TGCGCCAGCAGCTTGGGGGCTGGCCGGGGAAACACCATATATTTT
CDR3: CASSLGAGRGNTIYF
J: TRBJ1-3
V: TRBV5-1
size: NA
D: NA

DNA: TGTGCCAGCACCGAAGGGGGGTTATTGACTAGCGGGGGGCCCCGGGAGACCCAGTACTTC
CDR3: CASTEGGLLTSGGPRETQYF
J: TRBJ2-5
V: TRBV3-1/TRBV3-2
size: NA
D: TRBD2

DNA: TGTGCCAGCAGTTTATCTGGCCGCGAGACCCAGTACTTC
CDR3: CASSLSGRETQYF
J: TRBJ2-5
V: TRBV28
size: NA
D: NA

DNA: TGCGCCAGCAGCCAGACCGCCTTGACAGAGATTAAATTTTTT
CDR3: CASSQTALTEIKFF
J: TRBJ1-4
V: TRBV4-1
size: NA
D: NA

DNA: TGCGCCAGCAGCTTGAGGGAGGGGGCGAATGAAGCTTTCTTT
CDR3: CASSLREGANEAFF
J: TRBJ1-1
V: TRBV5-1
size: NA
D: TRBD1

DNA: TGTGCCAGCAGTGAACGGTGGACAACTAATGAAAAACTGTTTTTT
CDR3: CASSERWTTNEKLFF
J: TRBJ1-4
V: TRBV6-1
size: few
D: NA

DNA: TGTGCCAGCAGCTTAACGTATTCTACTGAAGCTTTCTTT
CDR3: CASSLTYSTEAFF
J: TRBJ1-1
V: TRBV7-3
size: NA
D: NA

DNA: TGTGCCACCAGTGATTTTAGGGAGACCCAGTACTTC
CDR3: CATSDFRETQYF
J: TRBJ2-5
V: TRBV24-1
size: NA
D: NA

DNA: TGTGCTAGTGGTTTGGTACAAGACGGGACCCTTAGCACAGATACGCAGTATTTT
CDR3: CASGLVQDGTLSTDTQYF
J: TRBJ2-3
V: TRBV12-5
size: NA
D: NA

DNA: TGTGCCAGCATGATACAGGGTTTGGTCACCGGGGAGCTGTTTTTT
CDR3: CASMIQGLVTGELFF
J: TRBJ2-2
V: TRBV7-2
size: NA
D: NA

DNA: TGCGCCAGCAGCCCCAGGGTAGGAAGCACTGAAGCTTTCTTT
CDR3: CASSPRVGSTEAFF
J: TRBJ1-1
V: TRBV5-1
size: NA
D: NA

DNA: TGTGCCAGCAGTTCTACCGGGTCGGACTATGGCTACACCTTC
CDR3: CASSSTGSDYGYTF
J: TRBJ1-2
V: TRBV6-5
size: few
D: NA

DNA: TGTGCCACCAGTTTAACAGGGGACAAGACAGATACGCAGTATTTT
CDR3: CATSLTGDKTDTQYF
J: TRBJ2-3
V: TRBV24-1
size: NA
D: TRBD1

DNA: TGTGCCAGCACCCTGGGGAACTATGGCTACACCTTC
CDR3: CASTLGNYGYTF
J: TRBJ1-2
V: TRBV12-3/TRBV12-4
size: NA
D: NA

DNA: TGTGCCAGCAGCACGCGGACTAGCGGGGGGGCAGATACGCAGTATTTT
CDR3: CASSTRTSGGADTQYF
J: TRBJ2-3
V: TRBV11-1
size: NA
D: TRBD2

DNA: TGTGCCAGCTCTCGACTAGCGGGGGAGAGCACAGATACGCAGTATTTT
CDR3: CASSRLAGESTDTQYF
J: TRBJ2-3
V: TRBV18
size: NA
D: TRBD2

DNA: TGTGCCAGCAGTTCCGGAGGGGGAGAGGGGACTGAAGCTTTCTTT
CDR3: CASSSGGGEGTEAFF
J: TRBJ1-1
V: TRBV6-2/TRBV6-3
size: NA
D: NA

DNA: TGTGCCAGCAGTTATACAAGTAGGAACTCCGACACTGAAGCTTTCTTT
CDR3: CASSYTSRNSDTEAFF
J: TRBJ1-1
V: TRBV6-2/TRBV6-3
size: NA
D: NA

DNA: TGTGCCAGCAGCTTAAGCCCCAGGGGGACCGGGGAGCTGTTTTTT
CDR3: CASSLSPRGTGELFF
J: TRBJ2-2
V: TRBV7-3
size: NA
D: TRBD1